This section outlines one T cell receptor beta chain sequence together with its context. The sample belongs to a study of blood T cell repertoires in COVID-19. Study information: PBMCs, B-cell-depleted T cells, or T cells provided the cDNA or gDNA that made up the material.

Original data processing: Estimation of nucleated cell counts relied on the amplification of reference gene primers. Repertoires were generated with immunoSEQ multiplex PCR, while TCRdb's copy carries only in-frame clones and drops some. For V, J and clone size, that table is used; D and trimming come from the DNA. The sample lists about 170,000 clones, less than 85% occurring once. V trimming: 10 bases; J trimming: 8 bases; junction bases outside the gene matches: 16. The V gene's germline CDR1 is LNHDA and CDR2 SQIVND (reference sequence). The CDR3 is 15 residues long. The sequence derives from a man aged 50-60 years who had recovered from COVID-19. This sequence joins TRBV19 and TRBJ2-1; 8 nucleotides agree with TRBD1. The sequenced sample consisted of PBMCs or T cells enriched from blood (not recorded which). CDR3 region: CATQQPGQVPHEQFF. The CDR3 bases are TGTGCCACCCAACAACCGGGACAGGTGCCTCATGAGCAGTTCTTC.